The 4 T cell receptor beta chains reported below all come from one sample, sequenced in a study of blood T cell repertoires in COVID-19. Profiled with immunoSEQ multiplex PCR; TCRdb holds only in-frame clones, not every one. Seen here are roughly 260,000 clones, approximately 92% observed once, and the top ten hold about 2.5%. The sample taken for sequencing was peripheral blood. Receptors were obtained from a young adult with COVID-19, enrolled during active disease.

This chain links TRBV9 with TRBJ1-6; D is undetermined. The germline gives CDR1 SGDLS, CDR2 YYNGEE. The ends were cut back, 0 bases at V and 5 bases at J, with 6 bases in the middle. The CDR3 length is 14 residues. The CDR3 sequence is CASSVGLNNSPLHF. As DNA, the CDR3 is TGTGCCAGCAGCGTAGGGCTTAATAATTCACCCCTCCACTTT.

The chain is built from TRBV6-5 and TRBJ2-2, with D perhaps matching TRBD1 (6 bases). The CDR3 contains 14 residues. Germline CDR1 MNHEY, CDR2 SVGAGI. The V and J ends lost 4 bases and 6 bases respectively, with 12 bases between them. The CDR3 nucleotides are TGTGCCAGCAGTTGGGTAAAGGGGGCCGGGGAGCTGTTTTTT. It is translated as CASSWVKGAGELFF.

This rearrangement joins TRBV9 to TRBJ2-2; D not certain. The CDR3 totals 12 residues. CDR1 and CDR2 from the germline V gene are SGDLS and YYNGEE. Trimming took off 0 bases at V and 8 bases at J, with 5 bases between the two ends. The CDR3 is CASSVATGELFF. The CDR3 nucleotides are TGTGCCAGCAGCGTAGCGACAGGGGAGCTGTTTTTT.

The genes are TRBV6-1 and TRBJ2-1; D is uncertain. The CDR3 contains 15 residues. V was trimmed by 0 bases and J by 8 bases, leaving 14 bases between them. Germline V gene sequence: CDR1 MNHNS, CDR2 SASEGT. Here the CDR3 reads CASSEAPVVAHEQFF. The CDR3 DNA is TGTGCCAGCAGTGAAGCGCCTGTTGTAGCCCATGAGCAGTTCTTC.